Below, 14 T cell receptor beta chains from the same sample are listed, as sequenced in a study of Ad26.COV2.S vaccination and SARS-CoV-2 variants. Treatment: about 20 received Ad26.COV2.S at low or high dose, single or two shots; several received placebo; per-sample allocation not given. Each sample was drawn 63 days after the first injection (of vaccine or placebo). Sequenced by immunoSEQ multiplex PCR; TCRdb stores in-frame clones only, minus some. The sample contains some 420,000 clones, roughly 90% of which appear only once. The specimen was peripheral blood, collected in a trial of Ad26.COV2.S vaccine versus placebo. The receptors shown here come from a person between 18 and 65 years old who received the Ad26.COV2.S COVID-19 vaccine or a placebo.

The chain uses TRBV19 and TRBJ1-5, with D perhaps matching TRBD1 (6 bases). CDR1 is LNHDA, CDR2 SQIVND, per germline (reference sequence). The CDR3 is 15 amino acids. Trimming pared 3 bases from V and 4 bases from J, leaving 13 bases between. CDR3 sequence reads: CASSITGGHNQPQHF. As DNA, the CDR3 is TGTGCCAGTAGTATTACCGGGGGGCATAATCAGCCCCAGCATTTT. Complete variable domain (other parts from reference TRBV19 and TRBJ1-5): DGGITQSPKYLFRKEGQNVTLSCEQNLNHDAMYWYRQDPGQGLRLIYYSQIVNDFQKGDIAEGYSVSREKKESFPLTVTSAQKNPTAFYLCASSITGGHNQPQHFGDGTRLSIL.

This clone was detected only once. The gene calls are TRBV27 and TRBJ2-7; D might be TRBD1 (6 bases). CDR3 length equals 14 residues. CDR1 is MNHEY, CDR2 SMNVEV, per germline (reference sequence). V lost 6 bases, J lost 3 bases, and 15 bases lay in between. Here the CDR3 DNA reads TGTGCCAGCAGCTACAGGGACCCCCGCTACGAGCAGTACTTC. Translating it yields CASSYRDPRYEQYF.

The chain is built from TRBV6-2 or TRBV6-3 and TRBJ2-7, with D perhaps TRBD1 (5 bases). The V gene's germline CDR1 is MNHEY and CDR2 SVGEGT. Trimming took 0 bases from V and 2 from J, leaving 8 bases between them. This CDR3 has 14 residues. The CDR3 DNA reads TGTGCCAGCAGTTACTCGATCAGGGCCTACGAGCAGTACTTC. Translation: CASSYSIRAYEQYF.

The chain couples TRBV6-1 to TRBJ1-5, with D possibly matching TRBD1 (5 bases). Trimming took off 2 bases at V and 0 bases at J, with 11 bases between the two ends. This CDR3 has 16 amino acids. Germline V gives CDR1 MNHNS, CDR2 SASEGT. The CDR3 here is CASSELRGNSNQPQHF. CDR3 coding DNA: TGTGCCAGCAGTGAATTGAGGGGTAATAGCAATCAGCCCCAGCATTTT.

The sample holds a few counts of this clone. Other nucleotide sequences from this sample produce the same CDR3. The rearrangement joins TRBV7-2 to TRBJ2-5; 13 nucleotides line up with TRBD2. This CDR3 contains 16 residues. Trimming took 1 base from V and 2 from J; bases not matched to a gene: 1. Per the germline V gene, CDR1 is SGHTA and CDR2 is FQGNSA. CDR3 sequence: CASSLGLAGGQETQYF. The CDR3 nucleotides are TGTGCCAGCAGCTTAGGACTAGCGGGGGGTCAAGAGACCCAGTACTTC.

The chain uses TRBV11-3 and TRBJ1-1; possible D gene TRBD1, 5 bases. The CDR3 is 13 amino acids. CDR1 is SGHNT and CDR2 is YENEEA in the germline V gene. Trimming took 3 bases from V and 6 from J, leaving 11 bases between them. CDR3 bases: TGTGCCAGCAGCTTTGCTAGGGGCTCTGAAGCTTTCTTT. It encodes CASSFARGSEAFF.

CDR3 coding DNA: TGTGCCAGTAGTATAGATTATCGGCCTCAACCTGGCACTGAAGCTTTCTTT. This translates into CASSIDYRPQPGTEAFF. The chain uses TRBV19 and TRBJ1-1; no definite D call. The length of the CDR3 is 17 residues. Between the trimmed V and J ends, which lost 0 bases and 4 bases, there was a span of 18 bases. Germline V gives CDR1 LNHDA, CDR2 SQIVND (reference sequence).

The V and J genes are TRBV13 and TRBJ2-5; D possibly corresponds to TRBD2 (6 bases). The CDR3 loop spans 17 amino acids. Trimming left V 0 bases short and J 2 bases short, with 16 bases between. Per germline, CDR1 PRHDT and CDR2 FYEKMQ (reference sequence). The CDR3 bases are TGTGCCAGCAGCTTAGGCGCGGGAAAGACCCGGCAAGAGACCCAGTACTTC. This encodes CASSLGAGKTRQETQYF. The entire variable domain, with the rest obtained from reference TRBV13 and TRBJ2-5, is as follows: AAGVIQSPRHLIKEKRETATLKCYPIPRHDTVYWYQQGPGQDPQFLISFYEKMQSDKGSIPDRFSAQQFSDYHSELNMSSLELGDSALYFCASSLGAGKTRQETQYFGPGTRLLVL.

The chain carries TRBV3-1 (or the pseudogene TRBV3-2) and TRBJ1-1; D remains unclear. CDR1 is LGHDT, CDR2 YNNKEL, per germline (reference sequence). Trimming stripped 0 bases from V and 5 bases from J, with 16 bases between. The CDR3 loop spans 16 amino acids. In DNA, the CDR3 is TGTGCCAGCAGCCAAGATCGGCGGGGAAAAAGGACTGAAGCTTTCTTT. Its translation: CASSQDRRGKRTEAFF.

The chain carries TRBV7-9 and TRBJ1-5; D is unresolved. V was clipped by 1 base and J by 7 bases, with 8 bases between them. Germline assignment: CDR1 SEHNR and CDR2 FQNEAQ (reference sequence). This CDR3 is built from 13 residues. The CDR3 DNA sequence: TGTGCCAGCAGCTTAGTTCTTGGCCAGCCCCAGCATTTT. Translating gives CASSLVLGQPQHF.

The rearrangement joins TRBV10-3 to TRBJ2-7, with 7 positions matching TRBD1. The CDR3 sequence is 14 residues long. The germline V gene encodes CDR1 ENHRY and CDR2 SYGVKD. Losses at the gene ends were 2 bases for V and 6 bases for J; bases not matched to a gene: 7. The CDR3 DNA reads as TGTGCCATCAGTGAGGTGACAGGGTTGGCCGAGCAGTACTTC. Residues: CAISEVTGLAEQYF.

CDR3 amino acids: CASSPPSEQETQYF. The CDR3 DNA is TGTGCCAGCTCACCACCTTCCGAACAAGAGACCCAGTACTTC. The gene calls are TRBV18 and TRBJ2-5; the D is unclear. Germline V gene data show CDR1 as KGHSH and CDR2 as LQKENI. Trimming cost V 0 bases and J 2 bases, with 7 bases left between them. CDR3 length: 14 residues.

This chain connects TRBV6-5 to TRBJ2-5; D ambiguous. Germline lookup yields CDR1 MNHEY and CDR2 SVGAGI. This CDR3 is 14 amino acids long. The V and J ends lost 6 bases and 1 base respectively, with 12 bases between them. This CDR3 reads CASSRAAAQETQYF. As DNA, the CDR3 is TGTGCCAGCAGCCGGGCGGCAGCCCAAGAGACCCAGTACTTC.

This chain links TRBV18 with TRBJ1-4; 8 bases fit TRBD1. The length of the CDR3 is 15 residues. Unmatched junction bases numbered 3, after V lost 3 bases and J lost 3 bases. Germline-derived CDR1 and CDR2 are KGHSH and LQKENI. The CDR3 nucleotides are TGTGCCAGCTCACCGGACAGGGTTGCTAATGAAAAACTGTTTTTT. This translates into CASSPDRVANEKLFF.